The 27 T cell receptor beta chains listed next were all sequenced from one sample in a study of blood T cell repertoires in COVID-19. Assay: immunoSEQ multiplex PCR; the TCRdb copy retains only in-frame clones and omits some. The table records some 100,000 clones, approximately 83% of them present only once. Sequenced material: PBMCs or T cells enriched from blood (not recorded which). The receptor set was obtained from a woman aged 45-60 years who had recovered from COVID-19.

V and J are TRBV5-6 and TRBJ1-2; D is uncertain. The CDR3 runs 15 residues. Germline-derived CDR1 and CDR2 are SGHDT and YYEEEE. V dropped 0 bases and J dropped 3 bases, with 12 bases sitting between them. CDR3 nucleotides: TGTGCCAGCAGCTTGGGGTTTGAGGGCGACTATGGCTACACCTTC. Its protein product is CASSLGFEGDYGYTF. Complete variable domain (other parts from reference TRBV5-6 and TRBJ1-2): DAGVTQSPTHLIKTRGQQVTLRCSPKSGHDTVSWYQQALGQGPQFIFQYYEEEERQRGNFPDRFSGHQFPNYSSELNVNALLLGDSALYLCASSLGFEGDYGYTFGSGTRLTVV.

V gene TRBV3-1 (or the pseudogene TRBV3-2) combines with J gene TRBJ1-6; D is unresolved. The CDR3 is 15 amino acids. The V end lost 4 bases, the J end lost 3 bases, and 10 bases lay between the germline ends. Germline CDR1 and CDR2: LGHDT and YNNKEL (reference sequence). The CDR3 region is CASSPSGNYNSPLHF. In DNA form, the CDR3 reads TGTGCCAGCAGCCCTTCGGGGAACTATAATTCACCCCTCCACTTT.

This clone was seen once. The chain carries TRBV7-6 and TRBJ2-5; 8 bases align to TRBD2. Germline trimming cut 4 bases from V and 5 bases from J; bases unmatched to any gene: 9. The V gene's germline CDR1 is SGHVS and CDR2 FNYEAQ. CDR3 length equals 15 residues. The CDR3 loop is CASSSYPGGAETQYF. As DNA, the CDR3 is TGTGCCAGCAGCTCCTACCCGGGGGGGGCTGAGACCCAGTACTTC.

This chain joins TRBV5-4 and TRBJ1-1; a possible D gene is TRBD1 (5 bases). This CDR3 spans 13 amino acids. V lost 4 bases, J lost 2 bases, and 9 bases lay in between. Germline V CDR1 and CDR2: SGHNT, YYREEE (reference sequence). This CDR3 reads CASSVDSNTEAFF. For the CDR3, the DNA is TGTGCCAGCAGCGTAGACAGCAACACTGAAGCTTTCTTT.

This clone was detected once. In nucleotides, the CDR3 is TGTGCCAGCAGTGATCCATTGCCGGGGTCTTATGGCTACACCTTC. Translated: CASSDPLPGSYGYTF. This chain joins TRBV6-1 and TRBJ1-2; the D is unclear. Deletions cut 3 bases from V and 5 bases from J, with 16 bases between. The length of the CDR3 is 15 residues. The germline CDR1 and CDR2 sequences are MNHNS and SASEGT.

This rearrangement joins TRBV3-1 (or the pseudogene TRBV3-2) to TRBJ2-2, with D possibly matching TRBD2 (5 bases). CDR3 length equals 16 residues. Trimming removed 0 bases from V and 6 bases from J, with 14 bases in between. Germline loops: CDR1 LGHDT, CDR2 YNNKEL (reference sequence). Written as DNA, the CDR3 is TGTGCCAGCAGCCAAGATCTGCCGGGGTCCTCCGGGGAGCTGTTTTTT. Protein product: CASSQDLPGSSGELFF.

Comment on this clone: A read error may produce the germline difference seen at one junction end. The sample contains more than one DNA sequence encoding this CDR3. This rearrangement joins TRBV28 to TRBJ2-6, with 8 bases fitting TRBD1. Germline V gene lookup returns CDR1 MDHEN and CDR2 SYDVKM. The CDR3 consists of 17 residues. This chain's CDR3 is CASSPTGGYSGANVLTF. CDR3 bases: TGTGCCAGCAGTCCAACAGGGGGGTACTCTGGGGCCAACGTCCTGACTTTT.

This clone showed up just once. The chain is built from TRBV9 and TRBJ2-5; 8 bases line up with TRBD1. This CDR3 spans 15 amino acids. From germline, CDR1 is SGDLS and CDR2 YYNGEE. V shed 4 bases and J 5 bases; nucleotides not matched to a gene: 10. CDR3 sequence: CASSRTGTTGETQYF. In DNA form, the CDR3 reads TGTGCCAGCAGCCGGACAGGGACCACGGGGGAGACCCAGTACTTC.

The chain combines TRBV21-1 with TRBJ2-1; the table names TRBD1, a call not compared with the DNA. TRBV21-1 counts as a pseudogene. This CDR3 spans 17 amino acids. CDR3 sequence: CASSKVQGNIPYNEQFF. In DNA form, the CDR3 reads TGTGCCAGCAGCAAAGTTCAGGGTAACATCCCCTACAATGAGCAGTTCTTC.

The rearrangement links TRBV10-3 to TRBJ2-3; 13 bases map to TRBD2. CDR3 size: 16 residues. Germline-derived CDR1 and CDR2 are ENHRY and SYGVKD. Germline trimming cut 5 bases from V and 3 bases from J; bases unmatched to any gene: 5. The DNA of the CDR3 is TGTGCCATCAGTTGGACTAGCGGGAGCGGGACAGATACGCAGTATTTT. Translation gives CAISWTSGSGTDTQYF.

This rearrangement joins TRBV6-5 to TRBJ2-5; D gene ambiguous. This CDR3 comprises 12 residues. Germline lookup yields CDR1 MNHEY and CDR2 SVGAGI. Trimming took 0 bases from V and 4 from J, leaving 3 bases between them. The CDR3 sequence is CASSYSRETQYF. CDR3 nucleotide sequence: TGTGCCAGCAGTTACTCGAGAGAGACCCAGTACTTC.

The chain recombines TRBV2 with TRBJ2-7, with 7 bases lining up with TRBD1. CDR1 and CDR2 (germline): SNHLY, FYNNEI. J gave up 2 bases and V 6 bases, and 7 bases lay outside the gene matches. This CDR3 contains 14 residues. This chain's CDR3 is CASRDDRDTYEQYF. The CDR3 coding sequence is TGTGCCAGCAGAGACGACAGGGACACCTACGAGCAGTACTTC.

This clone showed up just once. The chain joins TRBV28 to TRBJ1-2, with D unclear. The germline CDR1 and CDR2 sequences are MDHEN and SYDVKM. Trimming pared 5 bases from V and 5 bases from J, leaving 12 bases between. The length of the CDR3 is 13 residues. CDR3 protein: CASSPPPRYGYTF. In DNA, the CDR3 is TGTGCCAGCAGTCCACCCCCACGGTATGGCTACACCTTC.

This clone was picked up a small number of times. CDR3 bases: TGTGCCACCCAGGGGACAGGGAACTACGAGCAGTACTTC. Its protein product is CATQGTGNYEQYF. The rearrangement uses TRBV24-1 and TRBJ2-7; TRBD1 matches 9 bases. The length of the CDR3 is 13 residues. Trimming cost V 9 bases and J 3 bases; bases outside gene matches: 5. Germline CDR1 reads KGHDR; CDR2 reads SFDVKD.

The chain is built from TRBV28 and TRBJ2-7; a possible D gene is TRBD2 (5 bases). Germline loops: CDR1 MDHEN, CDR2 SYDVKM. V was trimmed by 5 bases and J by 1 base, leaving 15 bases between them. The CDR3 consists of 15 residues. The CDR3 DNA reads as TGTGCCAGCAGTGACCGCTTGCGGACTTCCTACGAGCAGTACTTC. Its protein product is CASSDRLRTSYEQYF.

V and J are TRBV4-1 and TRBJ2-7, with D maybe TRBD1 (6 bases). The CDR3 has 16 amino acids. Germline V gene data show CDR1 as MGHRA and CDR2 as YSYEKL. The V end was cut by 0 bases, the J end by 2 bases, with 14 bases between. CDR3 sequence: CASSQEGQQGPYEQYF. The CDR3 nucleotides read TGCGCCAGCAGCCAAGAAGGTCAACAGGGCCCCTACGAGCAGTACTTC.

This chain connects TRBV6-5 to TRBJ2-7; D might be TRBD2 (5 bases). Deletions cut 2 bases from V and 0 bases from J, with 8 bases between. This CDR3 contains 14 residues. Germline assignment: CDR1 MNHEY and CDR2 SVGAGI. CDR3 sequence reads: CASSYLRGSYEQYF. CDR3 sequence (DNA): TGTGCCAGCAGTTACCTCCGGGGCTCCTACGAGCAGTACTTC.

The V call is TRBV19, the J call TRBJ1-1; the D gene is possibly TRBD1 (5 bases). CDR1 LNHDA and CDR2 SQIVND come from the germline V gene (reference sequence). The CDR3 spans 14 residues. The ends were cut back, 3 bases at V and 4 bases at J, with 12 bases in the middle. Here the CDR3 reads CASSISGVGTEAFF. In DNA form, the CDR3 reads TGTGCCAGTAGTATTTCGGGGGTCGGCACTGAAGCTTTCTTT.

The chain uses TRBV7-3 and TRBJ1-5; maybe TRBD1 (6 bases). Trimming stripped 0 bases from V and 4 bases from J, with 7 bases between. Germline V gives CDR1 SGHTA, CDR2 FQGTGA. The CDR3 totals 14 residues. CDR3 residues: CASSLTGANQPQHF. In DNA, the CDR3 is TGTGCCAGCAGCTTAACGGGGGCGAATCAGCCCCAGCATTTT.

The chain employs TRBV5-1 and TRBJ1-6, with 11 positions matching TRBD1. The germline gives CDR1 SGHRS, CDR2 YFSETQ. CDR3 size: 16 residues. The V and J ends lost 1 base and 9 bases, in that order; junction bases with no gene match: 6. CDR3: CASSLILGTGGSPLHF. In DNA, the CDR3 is TGCGCCAGCAGCTTGATCCTCGGGACAGGGGGTTCACCCCTCCACTTT.

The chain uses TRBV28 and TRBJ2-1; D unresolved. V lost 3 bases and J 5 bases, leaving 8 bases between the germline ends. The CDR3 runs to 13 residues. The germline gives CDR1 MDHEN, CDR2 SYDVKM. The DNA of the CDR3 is TGTGCCAGCAGTTTGGGCAGGCACAATGAGCAGTTCTTC. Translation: CASSLGRHNEQFF. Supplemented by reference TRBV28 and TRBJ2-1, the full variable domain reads DVKVTQSSRYLVKRTGEKVFLECVQDMDHENMFWYRQDPGLGLRLIYFSYDVKMKEKGDIPEGYSVSREKKERFSLILESASTNQTSMYLCASSLGRHNEQFFGPGTRLTVL.

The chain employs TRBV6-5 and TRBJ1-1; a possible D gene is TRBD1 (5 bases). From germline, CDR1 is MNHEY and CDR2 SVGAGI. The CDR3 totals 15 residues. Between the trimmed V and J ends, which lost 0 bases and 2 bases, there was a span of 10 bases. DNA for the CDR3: TGTGCCAGCAGTTACTCACGATGGGGCAACACTGAAGCTTTCTTT. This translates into CASSYSRWGNTEAFF.

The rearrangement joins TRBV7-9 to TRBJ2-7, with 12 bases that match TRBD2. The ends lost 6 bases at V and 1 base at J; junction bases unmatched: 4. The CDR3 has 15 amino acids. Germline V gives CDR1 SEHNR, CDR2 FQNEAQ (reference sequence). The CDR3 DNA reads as TGTGCCAGCAGGTCCACTAGCGGGAGGTCCTACGAGCAGTACTTC. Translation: CASRSTSGRSYEQYF.

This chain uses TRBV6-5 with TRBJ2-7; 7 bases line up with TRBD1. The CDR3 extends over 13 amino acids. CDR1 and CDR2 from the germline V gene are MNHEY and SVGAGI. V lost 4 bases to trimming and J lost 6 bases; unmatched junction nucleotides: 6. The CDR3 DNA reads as TGTGCCAGCAGTTTAGACTCAGGGGGCGAGCAGTACTTC. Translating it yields CASSLDSGGEQYF.

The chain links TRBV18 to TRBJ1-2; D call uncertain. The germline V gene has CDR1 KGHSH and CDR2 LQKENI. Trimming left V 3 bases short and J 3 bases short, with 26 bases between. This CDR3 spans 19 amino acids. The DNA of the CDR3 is TGTGCCAGCTCACCGTCAACCGATCTAAGCGGGTTCGGAGACTATGGCTACACCTTC. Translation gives CASSPSTDLSGFGDYGYTF.

The CDR3 spells CASSLRSGLGNTIYF. The CDR3 DNA sequence: TGTGCCAGCAGCTTGCGGTCAGGGTTAGGAAACACCATATATTTT. The genes are TRBV5-8 and TRBJ1-3; weak D call: TRBD1 (5 bases). The V gene's germline CDR1 is SGHTS and CDR2 YDEGEE. The CDR3 is made up of 15 amino acids. V lost 1 base, J lost 4 bases, and 12 bases lay in between.

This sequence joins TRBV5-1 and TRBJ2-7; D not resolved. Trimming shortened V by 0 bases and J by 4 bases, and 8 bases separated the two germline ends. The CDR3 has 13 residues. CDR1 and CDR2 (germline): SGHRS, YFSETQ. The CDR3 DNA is TGCGCCAGCAGCTTGGGGGCAGTTTACGAGCAGTACTTC. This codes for CASSLGAVYEQYF.